The 29 T cell receptor beta chains in this list originate from one sample, sequenced in a study of radiation and T cells in renal cell carcinoma (dated by TCRdb to between 2020 and 2021). The protocol used for the library was the immunoSEQ multiplex PCR assay. TCRdb limited this immuneACCESS table to in-frame rearrangements with V and J called. A share of clones is missing; checked studies link under half to unresolved V genes, and the rest is unexplained. The sample table records about 59,000 clones; 78% of these occur just once. About 7.3% of the sample is taken by the ten largest. The meaning of the sample's time point label: baseline pretreatment blood. In light of the paper, this sample's treatment or condition label describes: 15 Gy SBRT to primary tumor, nephrectomy 4 weeks later. The sample in question was blood, obtained from a patient whose treatment included radiotherapy and nephrectomy. The receptor source for this set is a man in his 60s with renal cell carcinoma.

The rearrangement uses TRBV19 and TRBJ1-2; D gene uncertain. From germline, CDR1 is LNHDA and CDR2 SQIVND (reference sequence). Trimming left V 7 bases short and J 2 bases short, with 23 bases between. CDR3 length equals 17 residues. The CDR3 DNA reads TGTGCCAGTACTCCCAGCGTAGCAAGCGTTTGGAACTATGGCTACACCTTC. Translating gives CASTPSVASVWNYGYTF.

V is TRBV5-1 and J is TRBJ1-2, with D hard to call. Between the trimmed V and J ends, which lost 0 bases and 4 bases, there was a span of 13 bases. The CDR3 has 15 amino acids. Germline CDR1 reads SGHRS; CDR2 reads YFSETQ. Here the CDR3 reads CASSLASFELYGYTF. As DNA, the CDR3 is TGCGCCAGCAGCTTGGCCTCGTTCGAGCTCTATGGCTACACCTTC.

V is TRBV28 and J is TRBJ2-3; D is ambiguous. From germline, CDR1 is MDHEN and CDR2 SYDVKM. Trimming shortened V by 6 bases and J by 12 bases, and 16 bases separated the two germline ends. This CDR3 region has 12 residues. The CDR3 bases are TGTGCCAGCAGGCTCGTTGGGCAGATACAGTATTTT. This gives the protein CASRLVGQIQYF. The complete variable domain, with remaining parts taken from reference TRBV28 and TRBJ2-3, reads DVKVTQSSRYLVKRTGEKVFLECVQDMDHENMFWYRQDPGLGLRLIYFSYDVKMKEKGDIPEGYSVSREKKERFSLILESASTNQTSMYLCASRLVGQIQYFGPGTRLTVL.

This clone was found once. V gene TRBV21-1 combines with J gene TRBJ1-2. TRBV21-1 is recorded as a pseudogene. This CDR3 region has 13 residues. As DNA, the CDR3 is TGTGCCAGCAGCGCCCTCCCCCGGGATGGCTACACCTTC. This codes for CASSALPRDGYTF.

The gene calls are TRBV7-6 and TRBJ1-4; D gene ambiguous. V was clipped by 5 bases and J by 0 bases, with 7 bases between them. CDR1 and CDR2 (germline): SGHVS, FNYEAQ. This CDR3 has 14 amino acids. The CDR3 here is CASSREPTNEKLFF. The CDR3 bases are TGTGCCAGCAGCCGAGAACCAACTAATGAAAAACTGTTTTTT. The variable domain in full, completed from reference TRBV7-6 and TRBJ1-4, reads GAGVSQSPRYKVTKRGQDVALRCDPISGHVSLYWYRQALGQGPEFLTYFNYEAQQDKSGLPNDRFSAERPEGSISTLTIQRTEQRDSAMYRCASSREPTNEKLFFGSGTQLSVL.

This clone came up once. The chain carries TRBV2 and TRBJ2-7, with D unclear. This CDR3 is built from 11 residues. Germline V gives CDR1 SNHLY, CDR2 FYNNEI. V lost 8 bases and J lost 4, with 9 bases in between. In DNA form, the CDR3 reads TGTGCCAGCGGGCTCCGGTACGAGCAGTACTTC. It specifies CASGLRYEQYF.

This chain connects TRBV15 to TRBJ2-7, with 7 bases lining up with TRBD1. J gave up 4 bases and V 1 base, and 13 bases lay outside the gene matches. The CDR3 covers 17 residues. The germline CDR1 and CDR2 sequences are LNHNV and YYDKDF (reference sequence). The CDR3 protein is CATSRVKFGTAIYEQYF. CDR3 nucleotide sequence: TGTGCCACCAGCAGAGTTAAGTTTGGGACAGCAATTTACGAGCAGTACTTC.

V gene TRBV13 combines with J gene TRBJ2-1; a weak D match, TRBD2 (5 bases). The germline V gene has CDR1 PRHDT and CDR2 FYEKMQ (reference sequence). The CDR3 has 15 residues. Deletions cut 5 bases from V and 2 bases from J, with 13 bases between. As DNA, the CDR3 is TGTGCCAGCAGCCCCGGTGACGGGGCCTACAATGAGCAGTTCTTC. It translates to CASSPGDGAYNEQFF.

The CDR3 loop is CASSLLAADETQYF. CDR3 bases: TGTGCCAGCAGCTTATTAGCGGCGGATGAGACCCAGTACTTC. This chain connects TRBV7-9 to TRBJ2-5; D possibly corresponds to TRBD2 (6 bases). Germline values: CDR1 SEHNR, CDR2 FQNEAQ (reference sequence). The germline V and J ends were trimmed by 2 bases and 5 bases, with 12 bases remaining between them. The CDR3 contains 14 residues. Full variable domain (remainder filled in from reference TRBV7-9 and TRBJ2-5): DTGVSQNPRHKITKRGQNVTFRCDPISEHNRLYWYRQTLGQGPEFLTYFQNEAQLEKSRLLSDRFSAERPKGSFSTLEIQRTEQGDSAMYLCASSLLAADETQYFGPGTRLLVL.

This clone has only a few counts. The CDR3: CASSPRLAGVQETQYF. CDR3 bases: TGTGCCAGCAGCCCCCGACTAGCGGGGGTCCAAGAGACCCAGTACTTC. V is TRBV14 and J is TRBJ2-5; 12 bases fit TRBD2. The CDR3 length is 16 residues. J gave up 1 base and V 4 bases, and 4 bases lay outside the gene matches. The germline CDR1 and CDR2 sequences are SGHDN and FVKESK. Filled out from reference TRBV14 and TRBJ2-5, the complete variable domain reads EAGVTQFPSHSVIEKGQTVTLRCDPISGHDNLYWYRRVMGKEIKFLLHFVKESKQDESGMPNNRFLAERTGGTYSTLKVQPAELEDSGVYFCASSPRLAGVQETQYFGPGTRLLVL.

This sequence joins TRBV9 and TRBJ2-5; perhaps TRBD1 as D (6 bases). The CDR3 sequence is 14 residues long. From germline, CDR1 is SGDLS and CDR2 YYNGEE. V lost 1 base, J lost 5 bases, and 12 bases lay in between. CDR3 sequence (DNA): TGTGCCAGCAGCGTACAGGGGAAGGGGGAGACCCAGTACTTC. Translation: CASSVQGKGETQYF. The full variable domain, rest sourced from reference TRBV9 and TRBJ2-5, is DSGVTQTPKHLITATGQRVTLRCSPRSGDLSVYWYQQSLDQGLQFLIQYYNGEERAKGNILERFSAQQFPDLHSELNLSSLELGDSALYFCASSVQGKGETQYFGPGTRLLVL.

The V gene is TRBV30, the J gene TRBJ2-7; D unresolved. This CDR3 spans 14 amino acids. Germline V gene lookup returns CDR1 GTSNPN and CDR2 SVGIG (reference sequence). Trimming removed 0 bases at V and 5 bases at J, with 14 bases between. The CDR3 here is CAWSVGSPLDEQYF. Here the CDR3 DNA reads TGTGCCTGGAGTGTCGGTAGCCCCCTGGACGAGCAGTACTTC.

This chain uses TRBV5-6 with TRBJ1-5, with 10 bases aligning to TRBD1. Germline values: CDR1 SGHDT, CDR2 YYEEEE. The CDR3 is made up of 16 amino acids. V lost 3 bases to trimming and J lost 2 bases; unmatched junction nucleotides: 5. CDR3 nucleotide sequence: TGTGCCAGCAGCTACGGGACAGGGGTTCGCAATCAGCCCCAGCATTTT. This gives the protein CASSYGTGVRNQPQHF.

This rearrangement joins TRBV18 to TRBJ2-7; TRBD2 matches at 12 bases. Losses at the gene ends were 6 bases for V and 5 bases for J; bases not matched to a gene: 11. This CDR3 region has 16 residues. Per the germline V gene, CDR1 is KGHSH and CDR2 is LQKENI. This CDR3 is CASSPPLAGGGHEQYV. The CDR3 DNA reads TGTGCCAGCTCCCCGCCGCTAGCGGGAGGGGGACACGAGCAGTACGTC.

To note about this clone: Other nucleotide sequences from this sample produce the same CDR3. V gene TRBV4-2 combines with J gene TRBJ2-1; 11 bases fit TRBD2. CDR1 is LGHNA, CDR2 YNFKEQ, per germline. With V trimmed by 0 bases and J by 2 bases, 3 bases remained unmatched. There are 17 residues in the CDR3. CDR3 DNA: TGTGCCAGCAGCCAAGATCGGGGACTAGCGGCCTACAATGAGCAGTTCTTC. As protein: CASSQDRGLAAYNEQFF.

The V and J genes are TRBV7-9 and TRBJ2-2; no clear D gene. The V gene lost 3 bases and the J gene lost 3 bases, with 11 bases spanning the gap. Germline V gives CDR1 SEHNR, CDR2 FQNEAQ (reference sequence). CDR3 length equals 15 residues. The DNA of the CDR3 is TGTGCCAGCAGCTTTAGCTCATACGACACCGGGGAGCTGTTTTTT. Protein sequence: CASSFSSYDTGELFF.

This chain connects TRBV5-1 to TRBJ2-3; TRBD2 might be the D (5 bases). Germline CDR1 is SGHRS and CDR2 is YFSETQ. Between the trimmed V and J ends, which lost 9 bases and 3 bases, there was a span of 20 bases. The CDR3 runs to 15 residues. CDR3 region: CATRRAPGRTDTQYF. CDR3 in DNA: TGCGCCACTAGACGGGCCCCGGGGAGAACAGATACGCAGTATTTT.

This sequence joins TRBV9 and TRBJ1-2, with 8 bases lining up with TRBD1. The CDR3 covers 15 residues. The germline V gene has CDR1 SGDLS and CDR2 YYNGEE. J gave up 4 bases and V 3 bases, and 8 bases lay outside the gene matches. Written as DNA, the CDR3 is TGTGCCAGCAGCGAGACCGACAGGGGAAGCTATGGCTACACCTTC. Its protein is CASSETDRGSYGYTF.

This clone was detected only a few times. The chain couples TRBV5-6 to TRBJ1-5; D gene uncertain. Trimming stripped 1 base from V and 8 bases from J, with 19 bases between. Germline CDR1 reads SGHDT; CDR2 reads YYEEEE. The CDR3 has 16 residues. This chain's CDR3 is CASSLSTASAREPQHF. CDR3 nucleotide sequence: TGTGCCAGCAGCTTGTCAACGGCATCGGCCCGAGAGCCCCAGCATTTT.

The chain links TRBV9 to TRBJ1-1; weak D call: TRBD1 (6 bases). The V and J ends lost 7 bases and 1 base respectively, with 17 bases between them. The CDR3 is 15 amino acids. Germline values: CDR1 SGDLS, CDR2 YYNGEE. The CDR3, as DNA: TGTGCCAGCGCCGAGGGAAGGGGGTGGAACACTGAAGCTTTCTTT. Its translation is CASAEGRGWNTEAFF.

CDR3 region: CAWRVTYSDSGNTIYF. The CDR3 DNA reads TGTGCCTGGAGGGTTACATACAGTGACTCTGGAAACACCATATATTTT. The chain recombines TRBV30 with TRBJ1-3, with D uncertain. Germline V gives CDR1 GTSNPN, CDR2 SVGIG (reference sequence). The CDR3 has 16 residues. V was pared by 3 bases and J by 0 bases, with 15 bases between.

Comments on this clone: A junction boundary mismatches the germline segment, possibly from a read error. This chain joins TRBV2 and TRBJ2-1, with TRBD2 matching 9 bases. From germline, CDR1 is SNHLY and CDR2 FYNNEI. This CDR3 comprises 15 residues. The CDR3: CARRLAGPLVNEQFF. The CDR3 DNA reads as TGTGCCCGCAGGCTAGCGGGGCCGTTAGTAAATGAGCAGTTCTTC.

The chain joins TRBV10-3 to TRBJ1-2; a weak D match, TRBD1 (6 bases). The CDR3 sequence is 15 residues long. The germline V gene has CDR1 ENHRY and CDR2 SYGVKD. The V gene lost 2 bases and the J gene lost 3 bases, with 13 bases spanning the gap. CDR3 DNA: TGTGCCATCAGTGAGGGTCCGGGGGGCCACTATGGCTACACCTTC. Translation: CAISEGPGGHYGYTF.

This sequence joins TRBV2 and TRBJ1-2; 10 bases map to TRBD1. This CDR3 is built from 16 residues. Germline CDR1 SNHLY, CDR2 FYNNEI. Losses at the gene ends were 4 bases for V and 1 base for J; bases not matched to a gene: 6. The chain's CDR3 is CASSGNGTGVNYGYTF. The CDR3 DNA reads as TGTGCCAGCAGTGGCAACGGGACAGGGGTTAACTATGGCTACACCTTC.

The rearrangement uses TRBV5-6 and TRBJ2-5, with D perhaps given as TRBD1 or TRBD2 (5 bases each). The V and J ends lost 2 bases and 1 base respectively, with 15 bases between them. The germline CDR1 and CDR2 sequences are SGHDT and YYEEEE. The CDR3 sequence is 16 residues long. The CDR3 reads CASSLARGSVQETQYF. CDR3 coding DNA: TGTGCCAGCAGCTTAGCACGGGGCTCCGTCCAAGAGACCCAGTACTTC.

The chain carries TRBV30 and TRBJ2-1, with D hard to call. Trimming took off 0 bases at V and 0 bases at J, with 0 bases between the two ends. This CDR3 has 12 amino acids. The germline gives CDR1 GTSNPN, CDR2 SVGIG (reference sequence). CDR3 amino acids: CAWSVSYNEQFF. The DNA of the CDR3 is TGTGCCTGGAGTGTCTCCTACAATGAGCAGTTCTTC.

The chain is built from TRBV5-8 and TRBJ1-1; 7 bases match TRBD1. Germline lookup yields CDR1 SGHTS and CDR2 YDEGEE. J lost 0 bases, V lost 4 bases, and 6 bases had no gene match. The CDR3 has 15 amino acids. CDR3 in DNA: TGTGCCAGCAGCCGAGGGACAGTCATGAACACTGAAGCTTTCTTT. Its protein is CASSRGTVMNTEAFF.

The CDR3 is CASSTPVGQETQYF. The DNA for the CDR3 is TGTGCCAGTAGTACCCCGGTTGGACAAGAGACCCAGTACTTC. The rearrangement links TRBV19 to TRBJ2-5; D remains unclear. The V end lost 4 bases, the J end lost 2 bases, and 11 bases lay between the germline ends. CDR1 and CDR2 (germline): LNHDA, SQIVND (reference sequence). This CDR3 spans 14 amino acids.

V and J are TRBV6-6 and TRBJ1-2; 9 bases are shared with TRBD1. Per germline, CDR1 MNHNY and CDR2 SVGAGI (reference sequence). The CDR3 totals 14 residues. J was trimmed by 7 bases and V by 8 bases; bases with no gene match: 11. Written as DNA, the CDR3 is TGTGCCAGCTCGGAGTCACAGGGGGCGCCTGGCTACACCTTC. It is translated as CASSESQGAPGYTF.